Sequencing of this T cell receptor beta chain was carried out in a study of cytomegalovirus exposure and HLA in healthy donors. The germline V gene encodes CDR1 MDHEN and CDR2 SYDVKM. This CDR3 has 14 amino acids. The germline V and J ends were trimmed by 3 bases and 7 bases, with 16 bases remaining between them. At sampling all donors were nominally healthy, likely with unrecorded immune exposures. The PCR made use of 60 Vbeta and 13 Jbeta primers. TCRdb's copy holds only in-frame clones and misses some; the assay was immunoSEQ multiplex PCR. The sample records about 160,000 clones, around four fifths being singletons.

This receptor was taken from a man between 18 and 35 years old in good health and CMV-seronegative. This chain uses TRBV28 with TRBJ2-7; D unclear. The sequencing sample was made of PBMCs. The chain's CDR3 is CASSFPEEIEEQYF. As DNA, the CDR3 is TGTGCCAGCAGTTTCCCCGAGGAGATCGAGGAGCAGTACTTC.